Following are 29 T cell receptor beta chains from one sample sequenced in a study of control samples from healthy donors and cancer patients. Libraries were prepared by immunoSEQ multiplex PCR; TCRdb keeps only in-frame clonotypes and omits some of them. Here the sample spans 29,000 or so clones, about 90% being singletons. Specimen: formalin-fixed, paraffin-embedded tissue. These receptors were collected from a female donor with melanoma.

The chain's CDR3 is CASSYGLRGGTEQYF. CDR3 bases: TGTGCCAGCAGCTATGGTCTCCGGGGAGGGACCGAGCAGTACTTC. V is TRBV7-8 and J is TRBJ2-7, with 7 nucleotides matching TRBD2. Trimming cost V 4 bases and J 6 bases; bases outside gene matches: 12. CDR3 length: 15 amino acids. Germline values: CDR1 SGHVS, CDR2 FQNEAQ. The complete variable domain, with remaining parts taken from reference TRBV7-8 and TRBJ2-7, reads GAGVSQSPRYKVAKRGQDVALRCDPISGHVSLFWYQQALGQGPEFLTYFQNEAQLDKSGLPSDRFFAERPEGSVSTLKIQRTQQEDSAVYLCASSYGLRGGTEQYFGPGTRLTVT.

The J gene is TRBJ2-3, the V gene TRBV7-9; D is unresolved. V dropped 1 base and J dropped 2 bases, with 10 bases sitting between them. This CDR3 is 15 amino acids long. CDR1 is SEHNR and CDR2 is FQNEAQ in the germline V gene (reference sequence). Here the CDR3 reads CASSLEADHTDTQYF. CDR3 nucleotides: TGTGCCAGCAGCTTAGAGGCCGACCACACAGATACGCAGTATTTT.

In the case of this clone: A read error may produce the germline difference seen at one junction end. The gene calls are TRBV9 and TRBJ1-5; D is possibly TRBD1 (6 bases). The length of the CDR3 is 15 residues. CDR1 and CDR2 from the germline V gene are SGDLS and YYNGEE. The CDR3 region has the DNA TGTGCCAGCAGTGTAGCGGGGGGCGCGGGTCAGCCCCAGCATTTT. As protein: CASSVAGGAGQPQHF.

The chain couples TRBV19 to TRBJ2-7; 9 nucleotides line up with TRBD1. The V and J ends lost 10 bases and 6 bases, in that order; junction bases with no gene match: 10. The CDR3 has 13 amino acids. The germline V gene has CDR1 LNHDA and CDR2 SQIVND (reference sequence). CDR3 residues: CATGGTGLGEQYF. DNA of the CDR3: TGTGCCACTGGCGGGACAGGGTTGGGCGAGCAGTACTTC.

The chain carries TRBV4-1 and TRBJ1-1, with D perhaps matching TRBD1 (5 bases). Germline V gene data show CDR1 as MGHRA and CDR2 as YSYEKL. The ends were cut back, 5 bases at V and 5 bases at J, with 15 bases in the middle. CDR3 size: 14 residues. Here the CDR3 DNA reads TGCGCCAGCAGCTCCAGCCGGGGGGGGACTGAAGCTTTCTTT. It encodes CASSSSRGGTEAFF.

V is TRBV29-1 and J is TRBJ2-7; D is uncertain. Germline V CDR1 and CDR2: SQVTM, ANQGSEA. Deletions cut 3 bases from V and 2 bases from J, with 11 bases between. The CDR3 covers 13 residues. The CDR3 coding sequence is TGCAGCGTTGACCTGATTGGGACCTACGAGCAGTACTTC. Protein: CSVDLIGTYEQYF.

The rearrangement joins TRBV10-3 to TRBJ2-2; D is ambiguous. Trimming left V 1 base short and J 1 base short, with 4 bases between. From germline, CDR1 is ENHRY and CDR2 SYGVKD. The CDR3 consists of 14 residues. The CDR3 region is CAISELGNTGELFF. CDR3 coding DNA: TGTGCCATCAGTGAGTTGGGGAACACCGGGGAGCTGTTTTTT.

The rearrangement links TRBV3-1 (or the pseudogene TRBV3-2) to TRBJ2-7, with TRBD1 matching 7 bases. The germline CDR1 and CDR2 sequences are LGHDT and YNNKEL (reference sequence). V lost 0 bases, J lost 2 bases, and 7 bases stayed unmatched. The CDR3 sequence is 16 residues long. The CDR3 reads CASSQERWTGPYEQYF. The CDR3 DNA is TGTGCCAGCAGCCAAGAAAGGTGGACAGGCCCCTACGAGCAGTACTTC.

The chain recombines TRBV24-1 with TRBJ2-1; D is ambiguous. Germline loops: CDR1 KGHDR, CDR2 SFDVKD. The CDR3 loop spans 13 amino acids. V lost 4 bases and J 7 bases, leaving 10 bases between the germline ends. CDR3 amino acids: CATSDPTANEQFF. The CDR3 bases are TGTGCCACCAGTGACCCCACAGCAAATGAGCAGTTCTTC.

In DNA form, the CDR3 reads TGTGCCAGCAGTTATCAGAACTCCAACGAGGGAAACACCATATATTTT. Protein product: CASSYQNSNEGNTIYF. V usage is TRBV6-2 or TRBV6-3 and J usage is TRBJ1-3, with D hard to call. CDR3 length: 16 amino acids. The germline gives CDR1 MNHEY, CDR2 SVGEGT. V lost 3 bases, J lost 4 bases, and 16 bases lay in between.

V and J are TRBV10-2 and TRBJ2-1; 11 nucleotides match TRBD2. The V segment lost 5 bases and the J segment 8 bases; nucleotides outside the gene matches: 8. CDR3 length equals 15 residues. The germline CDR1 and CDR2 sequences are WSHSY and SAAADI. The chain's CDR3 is CASSPGTSGRDEQFF. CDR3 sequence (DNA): TGCGCCAGCAGTCCCGGGACTAGCGGCCGCGATGAGCAGTTCTTC.

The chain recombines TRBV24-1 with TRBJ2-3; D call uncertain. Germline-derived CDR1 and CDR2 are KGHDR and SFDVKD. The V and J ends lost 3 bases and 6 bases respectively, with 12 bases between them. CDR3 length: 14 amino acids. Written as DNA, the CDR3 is TGTGCCACCAGTGATCCCCCGCCGCAGGATACGCAGTATTTT. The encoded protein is CATSDPPPQDTQYF.

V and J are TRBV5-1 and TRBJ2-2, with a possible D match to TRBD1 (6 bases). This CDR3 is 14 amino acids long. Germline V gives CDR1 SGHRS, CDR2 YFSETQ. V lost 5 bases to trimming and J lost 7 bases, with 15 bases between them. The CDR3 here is CASSSRTDGGELFF. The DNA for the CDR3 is TGCGCCAGCAGTTCCCGGACAGACGGCGGGGAGCTGTTTTTT.

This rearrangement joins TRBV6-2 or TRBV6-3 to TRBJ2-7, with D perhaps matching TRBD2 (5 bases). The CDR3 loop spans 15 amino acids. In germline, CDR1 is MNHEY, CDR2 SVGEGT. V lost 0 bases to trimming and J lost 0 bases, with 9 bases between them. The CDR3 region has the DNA TGTGCCAGCAGTTACTCGCCAGCGGTCTCCTACGAGCAGTACTTC. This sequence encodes CASSYSPAVSYEQYF.

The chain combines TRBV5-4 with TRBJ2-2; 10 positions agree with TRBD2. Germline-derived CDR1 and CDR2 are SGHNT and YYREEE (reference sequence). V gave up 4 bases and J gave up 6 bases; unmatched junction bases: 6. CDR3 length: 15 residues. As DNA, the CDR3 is TGTGCCAGCAGCCTGGGACTAGCGTGGCCCGGGGAGCTGTTTTTT. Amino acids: CASSLGLAWPGELFF.

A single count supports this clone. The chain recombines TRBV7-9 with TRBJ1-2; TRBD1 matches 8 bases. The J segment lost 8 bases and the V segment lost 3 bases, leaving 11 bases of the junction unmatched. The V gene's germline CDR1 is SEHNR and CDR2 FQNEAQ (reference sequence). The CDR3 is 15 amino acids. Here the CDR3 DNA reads TGTGCCAGCAGCTTCTCGGTTAACAGGGGGATCGGCTACACCTTC. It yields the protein CASSFSVNRGIGYTF.

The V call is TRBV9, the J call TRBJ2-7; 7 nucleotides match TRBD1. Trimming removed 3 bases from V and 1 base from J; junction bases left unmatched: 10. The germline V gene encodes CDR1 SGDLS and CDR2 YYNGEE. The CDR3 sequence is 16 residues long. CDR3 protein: CASSASLRDSSYEQYF. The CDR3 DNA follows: TGTGCCAGCAGCGCGTCGTTACGGGACAGTTCCTACGAGCAGTACTTC.

The DNA of the CDR3 is TGTGCCAGCAGTTACACCTCGGTCAAACCGGGCCCGCAGTATTTT. It translates to CASSYTSVKPGPQYF. The chain uses TRBV6-2 or TRBV6-3 and TRBJ2-3; D not resolved. The V end was cut by 2 bases, the J end by 10 bases, with 19 bases between. Germline V CDR1 and CDR2: MNHEY, SVGEGT. The CDR3 runs 15 residues.

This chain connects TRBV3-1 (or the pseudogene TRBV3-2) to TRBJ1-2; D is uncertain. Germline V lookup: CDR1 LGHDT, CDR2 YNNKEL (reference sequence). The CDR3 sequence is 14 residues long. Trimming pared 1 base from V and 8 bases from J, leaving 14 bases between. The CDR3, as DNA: TGTGCCAGCAGCCAAGCGGCGAGGACGGGGGGCTACACCTTC. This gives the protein CASSQAARTGGYTF.

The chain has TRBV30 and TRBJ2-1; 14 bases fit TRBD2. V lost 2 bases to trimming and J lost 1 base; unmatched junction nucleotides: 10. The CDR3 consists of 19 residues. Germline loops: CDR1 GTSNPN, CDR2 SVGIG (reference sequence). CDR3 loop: CAWSTNPGLAGVSYNEQFF. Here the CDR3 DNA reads TGTGCCTGGAGTACCAATCCGGGACTAGCGGGAGTGTCCTACAATGAGCAGTTCTTC.

Here the CDR3 reads CASSPAGRVGSEAFF. The CDR3 nucleotides read TGTGCCAGCAGCCCGGCGGGCAGGGTTGGTTCTGAAGCTTTCTTT. J is TRBJ1-1 and V is TRBV5-4, with a tentative D call TRBD1 (5 bases). The CDR3 spans 15 residues. Per the germline V gene, CDR1 is SGHNT and CDR2 is YYREEE (reference sequence). Trimming removed 4 bases at V and 6 bases at J, with 19 bases between.

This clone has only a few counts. DNA of the CDR3: TGTGCCAGCAAGGGGGGGACCGGGGACACTGAAGCTTTCTTT. Amino acids: CASKGGTGDTEAFF. The V gene is TRBV28, the J gene TRBJ1-1, with a tentative D call TRBD1 (6 bases). Germline lookup yields CDR1 MDHEN and CDR2 SYDVKM. This CDR3 is built from 14 residues. The ends were cut back, 7 bases at V and 3 bases at J, with 15 bases in the middle.

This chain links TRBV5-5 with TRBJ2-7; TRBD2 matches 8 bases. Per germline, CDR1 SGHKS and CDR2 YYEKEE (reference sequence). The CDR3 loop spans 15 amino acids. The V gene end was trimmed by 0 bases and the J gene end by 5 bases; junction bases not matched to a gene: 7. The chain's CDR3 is CASSLDPGGPNEQYF. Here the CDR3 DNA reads TGTGCCAGCAGCTTGGATCCGGGAGGGCCCAACGAGCAGTACTTC.

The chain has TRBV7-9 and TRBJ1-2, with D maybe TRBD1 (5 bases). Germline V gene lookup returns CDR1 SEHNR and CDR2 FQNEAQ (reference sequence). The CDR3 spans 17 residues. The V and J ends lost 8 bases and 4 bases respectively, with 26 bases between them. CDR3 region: CASLGDPDSEDIYGYTF. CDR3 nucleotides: TGTGCCAGCCTGGGGGACCCAGACAGCGAAGACATCTATGGCTACACCTTC.

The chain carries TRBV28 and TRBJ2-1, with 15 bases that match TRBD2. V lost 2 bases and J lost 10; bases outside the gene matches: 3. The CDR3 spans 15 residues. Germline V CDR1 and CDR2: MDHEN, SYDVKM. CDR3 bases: TGTGCCAGCAGTTTAGGACTAGCGGGGGGGACAGAGCAGTTCTTC. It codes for CASSLGLAGGTEQFF.

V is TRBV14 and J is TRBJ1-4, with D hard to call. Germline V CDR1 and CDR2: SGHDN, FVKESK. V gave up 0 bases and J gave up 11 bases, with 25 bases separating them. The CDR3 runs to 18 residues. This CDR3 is CASSQEPLGGIARGKLFF. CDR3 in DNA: TGTGCCAGCAGCCAAGAACCCCTTGGCGGGATAGCCCGTGGGAAACTGTTTTTT.

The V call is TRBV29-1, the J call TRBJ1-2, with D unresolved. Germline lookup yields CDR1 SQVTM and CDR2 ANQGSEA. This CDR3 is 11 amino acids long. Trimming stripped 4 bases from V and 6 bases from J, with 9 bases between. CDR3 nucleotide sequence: TGCAGCGTTGTCGGCTCGGATGGCTACACCTTC. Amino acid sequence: CSVVGSDGYTF.

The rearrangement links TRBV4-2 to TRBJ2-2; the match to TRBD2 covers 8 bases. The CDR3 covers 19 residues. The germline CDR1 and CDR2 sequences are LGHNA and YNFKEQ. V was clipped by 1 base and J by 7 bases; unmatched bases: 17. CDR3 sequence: CASSQGYGQGGRRVGELFF. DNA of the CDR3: TGTGCCAGCAGCCAAGGCTACGGGCAAGGCGGGAGGAGGGTCGGGGAGCTGTTTTTT.

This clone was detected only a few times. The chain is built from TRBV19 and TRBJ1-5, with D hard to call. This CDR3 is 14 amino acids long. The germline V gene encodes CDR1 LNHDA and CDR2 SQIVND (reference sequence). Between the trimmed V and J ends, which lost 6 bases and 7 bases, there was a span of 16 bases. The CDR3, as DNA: TGTGCCAGTAGAGACCCGGGCCGAGGGCAGCCCCAGCATTTT. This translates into CASRDPGRGQPQHF. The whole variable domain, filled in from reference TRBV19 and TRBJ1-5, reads DGGITQSPKYLFRKEGQNVTLSCEQNLNHDAMYWYRQDPGQGLRLIYYSQIVNDFQKGDIAEGYSVSREKKESFPLTVTSAQKNPTAFYLCASRDPGRGQPQHFGDGTRLSIL.